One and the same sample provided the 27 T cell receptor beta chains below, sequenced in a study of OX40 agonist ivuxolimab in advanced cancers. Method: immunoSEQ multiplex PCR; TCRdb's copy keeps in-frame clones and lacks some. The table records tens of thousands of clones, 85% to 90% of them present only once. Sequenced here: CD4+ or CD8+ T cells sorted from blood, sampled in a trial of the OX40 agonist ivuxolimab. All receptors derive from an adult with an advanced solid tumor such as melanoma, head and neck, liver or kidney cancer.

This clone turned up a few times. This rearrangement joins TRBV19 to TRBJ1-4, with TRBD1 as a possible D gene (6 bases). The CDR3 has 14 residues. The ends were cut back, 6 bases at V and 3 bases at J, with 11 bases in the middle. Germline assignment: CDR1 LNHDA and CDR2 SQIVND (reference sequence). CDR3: CASSQTGSNEKLFF. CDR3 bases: TGTGCCAGTAGCCAGACAGGATCTAATGAAAAACTGTTTTTT.

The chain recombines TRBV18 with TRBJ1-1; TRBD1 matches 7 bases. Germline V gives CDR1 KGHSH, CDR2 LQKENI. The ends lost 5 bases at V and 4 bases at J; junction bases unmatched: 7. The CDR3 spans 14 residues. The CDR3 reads CASSTKQGSTEAFF. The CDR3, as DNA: TGTGCCAGCTCAACCAAACAGGGGAGCACTGAAGCTTTCTTT.

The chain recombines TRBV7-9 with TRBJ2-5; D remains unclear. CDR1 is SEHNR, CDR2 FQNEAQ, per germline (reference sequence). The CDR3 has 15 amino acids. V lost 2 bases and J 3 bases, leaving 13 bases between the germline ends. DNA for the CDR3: TGTGCCAGCAGCTTATCCCTCAGCTACGAAGAGACCCAGTACTTC. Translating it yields CASSLSLSYEETQYF. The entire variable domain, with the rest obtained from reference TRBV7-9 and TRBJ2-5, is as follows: DTGVSQNPRHKITKRGQNVTFRCDPISEHNRLYWYRQTLGQGPEFLTYFQNEAQLEKSRLLSDRFSAERPKGSFSTLEIQRTEQGDSAMYLCASSLSLSYEETQYFGPGTRLLVL.

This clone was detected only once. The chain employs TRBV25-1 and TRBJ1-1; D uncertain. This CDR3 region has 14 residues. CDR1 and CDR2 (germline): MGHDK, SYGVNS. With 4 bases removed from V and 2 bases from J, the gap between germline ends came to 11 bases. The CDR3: CASSGPGVNTEAFF. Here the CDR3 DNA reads TGTGCCAGCAGTGGACCTGGGGTTAACACTGAAGCTTTCTTT.

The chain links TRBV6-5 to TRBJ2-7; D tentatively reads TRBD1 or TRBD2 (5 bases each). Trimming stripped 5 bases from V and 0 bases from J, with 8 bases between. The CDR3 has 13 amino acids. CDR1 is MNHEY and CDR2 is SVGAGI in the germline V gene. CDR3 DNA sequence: TGTGCCAGCAGTCTCGGGACCTCCTACGAGCAGTACTTC. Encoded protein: CASSLGTSYEQYF.

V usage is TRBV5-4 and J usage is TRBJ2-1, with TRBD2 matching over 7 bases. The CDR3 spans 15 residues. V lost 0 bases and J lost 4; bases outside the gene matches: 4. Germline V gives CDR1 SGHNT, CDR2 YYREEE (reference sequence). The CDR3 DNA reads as TGTGCCAGCAGCTTGGCTAGCGGCGCATACAATGAGCAGTTCTTC. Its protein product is CASSLASGAYNEQFF.

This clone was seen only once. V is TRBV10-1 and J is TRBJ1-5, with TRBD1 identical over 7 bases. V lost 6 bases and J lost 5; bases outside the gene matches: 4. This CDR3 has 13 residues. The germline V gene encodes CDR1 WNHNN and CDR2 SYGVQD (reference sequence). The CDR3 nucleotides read TGCGCCAGCAGGACAGGGTCTGATCAGCCCCAGCATTTT. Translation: CASRTGSDQPQHF.

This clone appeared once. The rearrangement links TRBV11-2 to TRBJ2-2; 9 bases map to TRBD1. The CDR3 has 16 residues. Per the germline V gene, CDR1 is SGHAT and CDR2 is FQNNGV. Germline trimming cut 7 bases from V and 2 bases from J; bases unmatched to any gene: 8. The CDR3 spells CASIKGQGGNTGELFF. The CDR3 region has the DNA TGTGCCAGCATCAAGGGACAGGGAGGTAACACCGGGGAGCTGTTTTTT. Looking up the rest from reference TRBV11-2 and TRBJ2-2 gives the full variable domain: EAGVAQSPRYKIIEKRQSVAFWCNPISGHATLYWYQQILGQGPKLLIQFQNNGVVDDSQLPKDRFSAERLKGVDSTLKIQPAKLEDSAVYLCASIKGQGGNTGELFFGEGSRLTVL.

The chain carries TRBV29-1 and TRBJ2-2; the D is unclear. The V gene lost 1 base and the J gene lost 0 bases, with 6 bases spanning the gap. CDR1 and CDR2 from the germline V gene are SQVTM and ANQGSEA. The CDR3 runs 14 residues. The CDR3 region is CSVEVPTNTGELFF. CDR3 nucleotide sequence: TGCAGCGTTGAAGTCCCGACGAACACCGGGGAGCTGTTTTTT.

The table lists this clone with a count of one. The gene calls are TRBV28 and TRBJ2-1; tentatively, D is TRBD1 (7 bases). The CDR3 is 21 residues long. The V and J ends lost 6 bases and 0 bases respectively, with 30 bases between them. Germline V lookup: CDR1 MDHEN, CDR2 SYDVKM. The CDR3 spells CASSPGSRDRGASSSYNEQFF. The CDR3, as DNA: TGTGCCAGCAGCCCCGGGAGTCGGGACAGAGGGGCTAGCAGCTCCTACAATGAGCAGTTCTTC.

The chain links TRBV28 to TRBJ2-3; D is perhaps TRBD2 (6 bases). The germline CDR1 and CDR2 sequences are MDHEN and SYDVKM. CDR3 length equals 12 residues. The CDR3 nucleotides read TGTGAGACTAGTAAGGAAACAGATACGCAGTATTTT. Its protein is CETSKETDTQYF.

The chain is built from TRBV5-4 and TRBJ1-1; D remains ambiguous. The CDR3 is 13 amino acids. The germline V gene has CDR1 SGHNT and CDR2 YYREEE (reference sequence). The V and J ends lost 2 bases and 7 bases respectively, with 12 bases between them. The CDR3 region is CASSLPGVGEAFF. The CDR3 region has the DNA TGTGCCAGCAGCTTACCGGGTGTGGGTGAAGCTTTCTTT. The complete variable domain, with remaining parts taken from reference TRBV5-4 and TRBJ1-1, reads ETGVTQSPTHLIKTRGQQVTLRCSSQSGHNTVSWYQQALGQGPQFIFQYYREEENGRGNFPPRFSGLQFPNYSSELNVNALELDDSALYLCASSLPGVGEAFFGQGTRLTVV.

CDR3 residues: CASSPPNPGGNTEAFF. The CDR3, as DNA: TGTGCCAGCAGCCCACCAAACCCCGGGGGAAACACTGAAGCTTTCTTT. The chain recombines TRBV28 with TRBJ1-1, with D tentatively TRBD1 (5 bases). The CDR3 runs to 16 residues. With 6 bases removed from V and 2 bases from J, the gap between germline ends came to 19 bases. Germline CDR1 and CDR2: MDHEN and SYDVKM.

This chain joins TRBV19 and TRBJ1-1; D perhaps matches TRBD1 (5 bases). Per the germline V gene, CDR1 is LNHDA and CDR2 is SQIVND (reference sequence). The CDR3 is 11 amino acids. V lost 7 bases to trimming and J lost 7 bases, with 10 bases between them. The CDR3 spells CASTTGFEAFF. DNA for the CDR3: TGTGCCAGTACTACAGGCTTTGAAGCTTTCTTT.

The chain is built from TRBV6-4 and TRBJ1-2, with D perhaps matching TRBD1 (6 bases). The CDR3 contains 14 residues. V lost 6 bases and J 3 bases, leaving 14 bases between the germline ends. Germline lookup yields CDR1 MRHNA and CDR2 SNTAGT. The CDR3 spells CASSRTGSDYGYTF. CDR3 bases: TGTGCCAGCAGCCGTACAGGGTCTGACTATGGCTACACCTTC.

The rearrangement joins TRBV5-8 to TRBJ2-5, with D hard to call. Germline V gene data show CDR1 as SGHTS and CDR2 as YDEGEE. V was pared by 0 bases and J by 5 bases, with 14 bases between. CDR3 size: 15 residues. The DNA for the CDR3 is TGTGCCAGCAGCTTGGCAAAATTAGGGCCGGAGACCCAGTACTTC. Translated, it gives CASSLAKLGPETQYF. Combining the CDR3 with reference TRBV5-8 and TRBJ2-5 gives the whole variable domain EAGVTQSPTHLIKTRGQQATLRCSPISGHTSVYWYQQALGLGLQFLLWYDEGEERNRGNFPPRFSGRQFPNYSSELNVNALELEDSALYLCASSLAKLGPETQYFGPGTRLLVL.

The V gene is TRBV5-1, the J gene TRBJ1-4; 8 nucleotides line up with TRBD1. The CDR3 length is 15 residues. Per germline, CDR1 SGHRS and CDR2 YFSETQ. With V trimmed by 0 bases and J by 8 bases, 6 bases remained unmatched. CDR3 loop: CASSLATGEREKLFF. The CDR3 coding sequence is TGCGCCAGCAGCTTGGCGACAGGGGAAAGGGAAAAACTGTTTTTT.

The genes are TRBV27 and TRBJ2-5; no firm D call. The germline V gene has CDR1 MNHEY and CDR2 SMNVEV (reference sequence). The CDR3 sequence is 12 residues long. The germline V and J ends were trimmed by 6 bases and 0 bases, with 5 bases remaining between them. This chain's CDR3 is CASRADQETQYF. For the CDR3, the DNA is TGTGCCAGCAGGGCAGACCAAGAGACCCAGTACTTC.

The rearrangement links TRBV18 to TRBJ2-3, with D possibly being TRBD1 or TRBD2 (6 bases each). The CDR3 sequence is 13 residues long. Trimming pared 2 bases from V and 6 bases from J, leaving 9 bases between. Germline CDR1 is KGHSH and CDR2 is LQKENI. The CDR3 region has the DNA TGTGCCAGCTCACCAATGGGGGGCGATACGCAGTATTTT. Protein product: CASSPMGGDTQYF.

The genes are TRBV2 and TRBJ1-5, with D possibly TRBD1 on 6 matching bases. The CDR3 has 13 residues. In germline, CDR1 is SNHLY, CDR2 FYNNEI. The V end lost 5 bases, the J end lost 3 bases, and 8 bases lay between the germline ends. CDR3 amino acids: CASSQGNNQPQHF. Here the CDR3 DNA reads TGTGCCAGCAGTCAGGGGAACAATCAGCCCCAGCATTTT.

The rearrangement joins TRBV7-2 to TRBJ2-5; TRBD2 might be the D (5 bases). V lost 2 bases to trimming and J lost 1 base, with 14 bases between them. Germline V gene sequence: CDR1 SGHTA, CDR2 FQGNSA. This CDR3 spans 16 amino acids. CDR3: CASSLSPSRGQETQYF. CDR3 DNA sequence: TGTGCCAGCAGCTTAAGCCCTAGCCGGGGCCAAGAGACCCAGTACTTC. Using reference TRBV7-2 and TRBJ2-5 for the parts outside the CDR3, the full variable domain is GAGVSQSPSNKVTEKGKDVELRCDPISGHTALYWYRQSLGQGLEFLIYFQGNSAPDKSGLPSDRFSAERTGGSVSTLTIQRTQQEDSAVYLCASSLSPSRGQETQYFGPGTRLLVL.

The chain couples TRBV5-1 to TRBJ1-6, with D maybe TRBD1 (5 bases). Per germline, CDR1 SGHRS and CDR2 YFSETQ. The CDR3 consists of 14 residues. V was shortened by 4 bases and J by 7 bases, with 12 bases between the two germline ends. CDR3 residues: CASSLGTENSPLHF. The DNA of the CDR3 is TGCGCCAGCAGCCTCGGGACGGAAAATTCACCCCTCCACTTT. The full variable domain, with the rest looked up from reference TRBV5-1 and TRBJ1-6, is KAGVTQTPRYLIKTRGQQVTLSCSPISGHRSVSWYQQTPGQGLQFLFEYFSETQRNKGNFPGRFSGRQFSNSRSEMNVSTLELGDSALYLCASSLGTENSPLHFGNGTRLTVT.

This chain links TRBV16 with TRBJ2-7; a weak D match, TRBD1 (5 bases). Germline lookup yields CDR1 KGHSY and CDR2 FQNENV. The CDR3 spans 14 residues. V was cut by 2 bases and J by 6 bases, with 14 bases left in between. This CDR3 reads CASSQMGRAGEQYF. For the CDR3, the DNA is TGTGCCAGCAGCCAAATGGGCAGGGCCGGCGAGCAGTACTTC.

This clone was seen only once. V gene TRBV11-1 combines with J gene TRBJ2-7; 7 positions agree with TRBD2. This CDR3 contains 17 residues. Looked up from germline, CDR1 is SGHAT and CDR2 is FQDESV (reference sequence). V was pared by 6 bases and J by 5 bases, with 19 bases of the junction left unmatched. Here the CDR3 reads CASRSRSGGGYLDEQYF. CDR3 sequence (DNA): TGTGCCAGCAGATCCCGGTCGGGGGGAGGCTACCTCGACGAGCAGTACTTC.

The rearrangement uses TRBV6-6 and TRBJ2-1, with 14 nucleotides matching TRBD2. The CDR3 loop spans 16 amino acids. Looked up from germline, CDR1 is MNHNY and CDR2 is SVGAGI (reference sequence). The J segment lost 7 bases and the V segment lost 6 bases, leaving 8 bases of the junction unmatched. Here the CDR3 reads CASSQAGTSGRNEQFF. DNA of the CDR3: TGTGCCAGCAGCCAGGCCGGGACTAGCGGGAGAAATGAGCAGTTCTTC.

The chain's CDR3 is CASSGLAEETQYF. DNA for the CDR3: TGTGCCAGCTCGGGACTAGCAGAGGAGACCCAGTACTTC. The chain combines TRBV27 with TRBJ2-5; 9 positions match TRBD2. CDR1 and CDR2 from the germline V gene are MNHEY and SMNVEV (reference sequence). With V trimmed by 8 bases and J by 5 bases, 6 bases remained unmatched. The CDR3 covers 13 residues.

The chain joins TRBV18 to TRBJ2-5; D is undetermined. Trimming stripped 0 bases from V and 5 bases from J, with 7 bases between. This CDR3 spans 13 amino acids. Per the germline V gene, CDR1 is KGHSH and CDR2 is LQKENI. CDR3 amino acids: CASSPPAEETQYF. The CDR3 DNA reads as TGTGCCAGCTCACCACCGGCCGAGGAGACCCAGTACTTC.